Below, one T cell receptor (beta chain) is given with its context. In the study's own analysis: Amplifying reference gene primers gave estimates of nucleated cell counts. Sequencing was performed with immunoSEQ multiplex PCR; in TCRdb, only in-frame clones are kept and a portion is missing. V and J calls and clone size are as listed in that table; D and trimming were resolved from the DNA. The table shows fewer than 350,000 clones, with approximately 83% occurring only once. V lost 3 bases to trimming and J lost 5 bases, with 13 bases between them. The CDR3 runs to 15 residues. The germline gives CDR1 MGHDK, CDR2 SYGVNS. This sample was taken from a study of blood T cell repertoires in COVID-19. Self-reported history from a screening survey and questionnaire set each donor's cohort. Recovered status in Cohort 3 required two negative PCRs, clearance, or symptom resolution.

This TCR came from a man aged 30-40 years who had recovered from COVID-19. V gene TRBV25-1 combines with J gene TRBJ1-4; D is undetermined. The sequenced sample consisted of PBMCs or T cells enriched from blood (not recorded which). The CDR3 region is CASSDYKTKNEKLFF. CDR3 nucleotides: TGTGCCAGCAGTGACTACAAGACTAAAAATGAAAAACTGTTTTTT.